The following is a T cell receptor (beta chain) sequence with its context. The data were obtained in a study of blood T cell repertoires in COVID-19. With 0 bases removed from V and 1 base from J, the gap between germline ends came to 9 bases. Looked up from germline, CDR1 is SEHNR and CDR2 is FQNEAQ (reference sequence). The CDR3 consists of 15 residues. Generated by immunoSEQ multiplex PCR, the TCRdb table keeps only in-frame clones and is missing some. The sample has some 80,000 clones, 85% to 90% seen once. Material: peripheral blood. This TCR derives from a human donor in a cohort sampled during active COVID-19. The rearrangement uses TRBV7-9 and TRBJ1-1, with D tentatively TRBD1 (6 bases). The CDR3: CASSLARGANTEAFF. The CDR3 coding sequence is TGTGCCAGCAGCTTAGCTCGGGGGGCGAACACTGAAGCTTTCTTT.